The TCR beta chain described here comes from a study of T cell repertoires in cytomegalovirus infection. MiXCR was run by TCRdb on the reads, yielding one entry per CDR3 protein. The sample shows about 830,000 distinct CDR3 sequences, around a third of them seen only once. This clonotype appeared a few times. Its specificity is unknown. The J segment lost 8 bases and the V segment lost 2 bases, leaving 12 bases of the junction unmatched. Germline CDR1 and CDR2: MNHEY and SMNVEV (reference sequence). CDR3 size: 16 residues. The sequence derives from a human donor in good health (CMV status not recorded). Some clones in this sample may be carry-over from other donors' samples. Specimen: cultured CD8+ T cells from PBMCs, collected from culture after CMV antigen stimulation. The V gene is TRBV27, the J gene TRBJ1-1, with 9 bases aligning to TRBD1. The CDR3 here is CASSLIRTGGAGEAFF. CDR3 sequence (DNA): TGTGCCAGCAGTTTAATACGAACAGGGGGCGCGGGGGAAGCTTTCTTT.